This TCR beta chain came from a study of patients and donors after allogeneic stem cell transplantation. Germline-derived CDR1 and CDR2 are SQVTM and ANQGSEA. The CDR3 loop spans 9 amino acids. V lost 5 bases and J 8 bases, leaving 6 bases between the germline ends. TCRdb processed the RT-PCR reads anew with MiXCR; each CDR3 protein has one entry. The data hold roughly 940,000 distinct CDR3 sequences, with roughly 18% observed a single time. This sequence was found in a human donor who was either an allogeneic HSCT recipient or a stem cell or donor lymphocyte infusion donor (not recorded which). It is not recorded whose cells these are; they may come from a transplant donor. This chain links TRBV29-1 with TRBJ1-2; D not resolved. Sequenced: blood, either unsorted or a sorted T cell fraction (not recorded which). DNA of the CDR3: TGCAGCGTTCCGGACGGCTACACCTTC. Translated, it gives CSVPDGYTF. The full variable domain, in which reference TRBV29-1 and TRBJ1-2 provide the parts outside the CDR3, is SAVISQKPSRDICQRGTSLTIQCQVDSQVTMMFWYRQQPGQSLTLIATANQGSEATYESGFVIDKFPISRPNLTFSTLTVSNMSPEDSSIYLCSVPDGYTFGSGTRLTVV.